This T cell receptor beta chain was recovered during a study of PD-1 blockade in classical Hodgkin lymphoma. Turning to the study itself: Patients were dosed intravenously with nivolumab at 3 mg/kg every 2 weeks.

About this clone itself: Its antigen remains unknown.

Brentuximab vedotin exposure varied among the patients, all of whom had relapsed after autologous stem cell transplantation. Classifying best responses yielded complete response, partial response or progressive disease. Findings and limits, study-wide: Relapsed/refractory patients reportedly had lower baseline diversity than newly diagnosed patients. While CD8+ TCR diversity did not rise significantly by C4D1, CD4+ TCR diversity did.

Sequencing was performed with immunoSEQ multiplex PCR; in TCRdb, only in-frame clones are kept and a portion is missing. The sample lists about 41,000 clones; 65% to 80% were seen once. Germline V CDR1 and CDR2: SEHNR, FQNEAQ (reference sequence). Germline trimming cut 5 bases from V and 3 bases from J; bases unmatched to any gene: 10. The CDR3 length is 16 residues. This sequence was found in a human donor with classical Hodgkin lymphoma. V is TRBV7-9 and J is TRBJ2-3; 8 bases line up with TRBD2. The sequenced sample was peripheral blood mononuclear cells (PBMCs), obtained at baseline. The CDR3 loop reads CASSPYGRGGTDTQYF. The CDR3 DNA sequence: TGTGCCAGCAGCCCGTACGGGAGGGGAGGAACAGATACGCAGTATTTT.